This TCR beta chain was recovered during a study of blood T cell repertoires in COVID-19. Study overall: Collection of acute and convalescent COVID-19 samples took place in the United States, Italy and Spain. Nucleic acid was either cDNA or gDNA, and it came from T cells, B-cell-depleted T cells, or PBMCs.

Repertoires were generated with immunoSEQ multiplex PCR, while TCRdb's copy carries only in-frame clones and drops some. The sample records 45,000 to 50,000 clones, about 87% being singletons. This CDR3 has 15 residues. From germline, CDR1 is KGHSH and CDR2 LQKENI. V trimming: 2 bases; J trimming: 4 bases; junction bases outside the gene matches: 8. Sequenced sample: peripheral blood. V gene TRBV18 combines with J gene TRBJ2-7, with 7 bases aligning to TRBD2. This clonotype originated in a middle-aged man with acute or convalescent COVID-19. This CDR3 is CASSPRQGGIYEQYF. The CDR3 coding sequence is TGTGCCAGCTCACCAAGGCAGGGAGGGATTTACGAGCAGTACTTC.